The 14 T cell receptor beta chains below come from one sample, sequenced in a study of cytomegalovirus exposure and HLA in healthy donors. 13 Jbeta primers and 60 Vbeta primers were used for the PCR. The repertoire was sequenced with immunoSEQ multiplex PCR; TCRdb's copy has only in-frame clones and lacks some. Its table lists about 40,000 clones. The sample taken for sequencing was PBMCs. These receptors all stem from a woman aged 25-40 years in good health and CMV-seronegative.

The CDR3 region has the DNA TGTGCCAGCGGGACTAGGCAGGATACGCAGTATTTT. This gives the protein CASGTRQDTQYF. The chain combines TRBV27 with TRBJ2-3; TRBD2 matches 8 bases. This CDR3 comprises 12 residues. CDR1 is MNHEY and CDR2 is SMNVEV in the germline V gene (reference sequence). After removal of 8 bases from V and 6 bases from J, the junction contained 4 bases not matched to a gene.

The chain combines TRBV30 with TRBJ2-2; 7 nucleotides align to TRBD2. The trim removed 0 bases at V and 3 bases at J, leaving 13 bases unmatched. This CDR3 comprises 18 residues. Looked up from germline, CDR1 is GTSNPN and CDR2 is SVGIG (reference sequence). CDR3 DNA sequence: TGTGCCTGGAGTGTACTGAGTCGCGCTAGCGGATACACCGGGGAGCTGTTTTTT. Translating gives CAWSVLSRASGYTGELFF.

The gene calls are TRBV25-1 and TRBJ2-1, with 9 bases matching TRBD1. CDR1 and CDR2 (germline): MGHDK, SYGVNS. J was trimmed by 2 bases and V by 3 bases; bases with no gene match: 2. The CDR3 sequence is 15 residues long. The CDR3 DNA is TGTGCCAGCAGTGATACAGGGGGCGCCTACAATGAGCAGTTCTTC. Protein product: CASSDTGGAYNEQFF.

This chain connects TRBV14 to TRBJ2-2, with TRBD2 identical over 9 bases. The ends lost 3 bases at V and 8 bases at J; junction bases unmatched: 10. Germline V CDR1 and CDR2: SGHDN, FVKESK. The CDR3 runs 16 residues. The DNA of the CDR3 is TGTGCCAGCAGCCATCAGTCGGGACTAGCCCTGGGGGAGCTGTTTTTT. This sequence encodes CASSHQSGLALGELFF.

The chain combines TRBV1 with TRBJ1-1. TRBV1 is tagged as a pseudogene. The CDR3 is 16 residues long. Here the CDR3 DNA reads TGCACCAGCAGCCAAGAGATTGGGGGGGGGAACACTGAAGCTTTCTTT. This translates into CTSSQEIGGGNTEAFF.

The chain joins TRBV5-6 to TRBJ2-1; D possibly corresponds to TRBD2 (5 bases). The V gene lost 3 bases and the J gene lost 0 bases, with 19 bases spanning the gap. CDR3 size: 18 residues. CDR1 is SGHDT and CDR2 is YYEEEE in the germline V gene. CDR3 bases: TGTGCCAGCAGCTCTGATGGGTTGGACTCGGGCTCCTACAATGAGCAGTTCTTC. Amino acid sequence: CASSSDGLDSGSYNEQFF.

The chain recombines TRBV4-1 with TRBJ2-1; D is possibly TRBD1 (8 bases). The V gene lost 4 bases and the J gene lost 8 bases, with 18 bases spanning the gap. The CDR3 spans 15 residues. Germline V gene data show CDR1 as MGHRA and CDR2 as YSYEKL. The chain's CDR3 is CASSRARTGRDEQFF. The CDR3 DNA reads TGCGCCAGCAGCCGCGCGCGGACAGGGAGGGATGAGCAGTTCTTC.

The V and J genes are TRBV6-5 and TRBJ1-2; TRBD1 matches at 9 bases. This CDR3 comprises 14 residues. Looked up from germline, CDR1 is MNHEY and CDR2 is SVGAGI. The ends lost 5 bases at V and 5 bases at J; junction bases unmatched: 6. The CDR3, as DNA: TGTGCCAGCAGTATCGGGACAGGGCAATATGGCTACACCTTC. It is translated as CASSIGTGQYGYTF.

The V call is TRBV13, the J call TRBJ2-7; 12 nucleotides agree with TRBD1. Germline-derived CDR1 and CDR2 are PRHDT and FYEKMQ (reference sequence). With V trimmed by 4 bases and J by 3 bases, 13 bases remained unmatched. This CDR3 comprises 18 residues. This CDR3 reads CASSSQGWGQGAVYEQYF. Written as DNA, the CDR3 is TGTGCCAGCAGCTCTCAGGGCTGGGGACAGGGGGCTGTCTACGAGCAGTACTTC.

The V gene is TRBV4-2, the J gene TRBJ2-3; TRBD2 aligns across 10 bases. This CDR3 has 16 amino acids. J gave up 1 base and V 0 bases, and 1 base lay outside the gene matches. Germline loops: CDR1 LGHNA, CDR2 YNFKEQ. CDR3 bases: TGTGCCAGCAGCCAAGATCTAGCGGGAGGCACAGATACGCAGTATTTT. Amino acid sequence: CASSQDLAGGTDTQYF.

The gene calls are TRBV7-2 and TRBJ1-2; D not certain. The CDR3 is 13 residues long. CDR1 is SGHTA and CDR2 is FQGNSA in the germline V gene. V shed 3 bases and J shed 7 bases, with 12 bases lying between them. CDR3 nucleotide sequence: TGTGCCAGCAGCTTGTACGAAGCGGGTGGCTACACCTTC. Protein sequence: CASSLYEAGGYTF. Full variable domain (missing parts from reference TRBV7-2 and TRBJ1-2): GAGVSQSPSNKVTEKGKDVELRCDPISGHTALYWYRQSLGQGLEFLIYFQGNSAPDKSGLPSDRFSAERTGGSVSTLTIQRTQQEDSAVYLCASSLYEAGGYTFGSGTRLTVV.

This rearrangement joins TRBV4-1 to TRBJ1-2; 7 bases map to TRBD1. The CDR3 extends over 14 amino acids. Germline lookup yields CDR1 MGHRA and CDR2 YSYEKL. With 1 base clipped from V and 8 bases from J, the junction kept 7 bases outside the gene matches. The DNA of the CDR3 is TGCGCCAGCAGCCAAGTGGGGACAGTCGGGGGCTACACCTTC. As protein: CASSQVGTVGGYTF.

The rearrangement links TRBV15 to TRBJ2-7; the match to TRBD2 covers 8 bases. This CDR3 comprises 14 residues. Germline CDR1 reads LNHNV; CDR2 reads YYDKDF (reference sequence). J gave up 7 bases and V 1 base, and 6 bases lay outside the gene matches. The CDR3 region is CATSRGTSLPEQYF. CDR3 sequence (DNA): TGTGCCACCAGCAGAGGGACTAGCTTACCTGAGCAGTACTTC.

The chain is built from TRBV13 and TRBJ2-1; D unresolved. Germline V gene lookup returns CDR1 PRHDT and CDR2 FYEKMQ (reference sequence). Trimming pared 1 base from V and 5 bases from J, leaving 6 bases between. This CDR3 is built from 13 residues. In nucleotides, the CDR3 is TGTGCCAGCAGCTTAGTCAGTGACAATGAGCAGTTCTTC. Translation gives CASSLVSDNEQFF.